This TCR beta chain was documented in a study of T-cell memory formation after mild COVID-19. The 5'RACE method, run with constant-segment primers, produced TCR alpha and TCR beta cDNA libraries (carrying sample barcodes and UMIs). One entry per CDR3 protein, called by TCRdb with MiXCR from the 5' RACE reads. In the table there are approximately 260,000 distinct CDR3 sequences, 15% to 20% of which are singletons. This clonotype occurred a few times. This receptor was taken from a man aged 18-30 years who had mild COVID-19 (a few samples of this study predate the infection). Cell type and time point are not known. Sequencing was carried out using PBMCs or a T cell subset sorted from them (not recorded which).

The DNA of the CDR3 is TGTGCCTGGAGTCCAGACACTACATCCTACGAGCAGTACTTC. The encoded protein is CAWSPDTTSYEQYF. This sequence joins TRBV30 and TRBJ2-7; the D is unclear. The CDR3 spans 14 residues. Trimming took off 2 bases at V and 1 base at J, with 12 bases between the two ends. The germline gives CDR1 GTSNPN, CDR2 SVGIG (reference sequence).